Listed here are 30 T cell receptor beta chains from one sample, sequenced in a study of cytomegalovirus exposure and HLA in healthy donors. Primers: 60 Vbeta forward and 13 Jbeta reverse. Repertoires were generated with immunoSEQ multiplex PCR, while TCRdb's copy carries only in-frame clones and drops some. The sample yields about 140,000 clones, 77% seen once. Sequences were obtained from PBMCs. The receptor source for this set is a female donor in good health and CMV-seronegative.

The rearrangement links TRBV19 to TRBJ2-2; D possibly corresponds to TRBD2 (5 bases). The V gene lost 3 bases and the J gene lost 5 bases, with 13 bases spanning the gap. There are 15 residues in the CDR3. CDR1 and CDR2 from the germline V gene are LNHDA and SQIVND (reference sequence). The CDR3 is CASSMVGVGTGELFF. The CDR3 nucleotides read TGTGCCAGTAGTATGGTCGGGGTAGGGACCGGGGAGCTGTTTTTT.

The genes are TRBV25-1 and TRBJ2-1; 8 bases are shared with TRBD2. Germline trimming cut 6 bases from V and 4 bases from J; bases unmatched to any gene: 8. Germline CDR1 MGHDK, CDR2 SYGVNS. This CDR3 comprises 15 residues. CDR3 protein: CASRGPSGRYNEQFF. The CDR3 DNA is TGTGCCAGCAGGGGACCGAGCGGGAGATACAATGAGCAGTTCTTC.

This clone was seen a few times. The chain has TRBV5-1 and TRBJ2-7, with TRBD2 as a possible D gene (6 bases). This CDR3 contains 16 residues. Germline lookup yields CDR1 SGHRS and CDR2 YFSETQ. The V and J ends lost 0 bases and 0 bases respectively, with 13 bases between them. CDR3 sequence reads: CASSLEFGGPSYEQYF. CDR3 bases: TGCGCCAGCAGCTTGGAGTTCGGGGGACCCTCCTACGAGCAGTACTTC.

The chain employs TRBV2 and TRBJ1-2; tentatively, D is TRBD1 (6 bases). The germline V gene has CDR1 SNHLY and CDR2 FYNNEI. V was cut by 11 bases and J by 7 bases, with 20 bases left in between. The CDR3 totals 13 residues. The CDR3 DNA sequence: TGTGCCCGAACAGTACAGGGTTCAAGTGGCTACACCTTC. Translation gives CARTVQGSSGYTF.

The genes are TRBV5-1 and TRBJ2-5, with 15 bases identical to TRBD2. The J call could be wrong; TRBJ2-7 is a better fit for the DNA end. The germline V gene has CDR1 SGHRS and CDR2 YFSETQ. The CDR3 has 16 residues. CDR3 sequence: CASSRGLAGGSYEQYF. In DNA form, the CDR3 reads TGCGCCAGCTCGCGGGGACTAGCGGGGGGCTCCTACGAGCAGTACTTC.

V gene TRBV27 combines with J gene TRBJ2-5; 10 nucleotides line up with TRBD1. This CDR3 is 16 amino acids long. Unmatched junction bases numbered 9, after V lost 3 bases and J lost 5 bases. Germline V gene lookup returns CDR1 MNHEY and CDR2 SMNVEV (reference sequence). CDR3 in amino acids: CASSFTGDRGLETQYF. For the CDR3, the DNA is TGTGCCAGCAGTTTCACAGGGGACAGGGGATTGGAGACCCAGTACTTC.

The CDR3 sequence: CASSIQGASNSPLHF. The CDR3 nucleotides are TGTGCCAGTAGTATACAGGGGGCCTCGAATTCACCCCTCCACTTT. This chain links TRBV19 with TRBJ1-6; 8 bases line up with TRBD1. From germline, CDR1 is LNHDA and CDR2 SQIVND (reference sequence). This CDR3 has 15 amino acids. V trimming: 2 bases; J trimming: 7 bases; junction bases outside the gene matches: 4.

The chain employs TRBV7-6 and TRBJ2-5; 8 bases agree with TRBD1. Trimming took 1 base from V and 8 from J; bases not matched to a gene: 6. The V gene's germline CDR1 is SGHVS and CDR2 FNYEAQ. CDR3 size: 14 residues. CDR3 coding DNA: TGTGCCAGCAGCTTAGTACAGGGGGTCAGTACCCAGTACTTC. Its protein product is CASSLVQGVSTQYF.

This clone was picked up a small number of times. Here the CDR3 reads CASSAQGYTEAFF. The DNA for the CDR3 is TGTGCCAGCAGCGCGCAGGGTTACACTGAAGCTTTCTTT. V gene TRBV5-6 combines with J gene TRBJ1-1; TRBD1 might be the D (5 bases). V lost 4 bases, J lost 3 bases, and 10 bases lay in between. Germline V gene lookup returns CDR1 SGHDT and CDR2 YYEEEE. The CDR3 is made up of 13 amino acids.

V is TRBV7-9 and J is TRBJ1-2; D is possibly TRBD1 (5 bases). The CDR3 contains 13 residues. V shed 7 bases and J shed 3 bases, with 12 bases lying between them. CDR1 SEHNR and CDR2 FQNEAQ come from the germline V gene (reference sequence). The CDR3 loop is CASTLPGDYGYTF. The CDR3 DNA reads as TGTGCCAGCACCTTGCCGGGGGACTATGGCTACACCTTC.

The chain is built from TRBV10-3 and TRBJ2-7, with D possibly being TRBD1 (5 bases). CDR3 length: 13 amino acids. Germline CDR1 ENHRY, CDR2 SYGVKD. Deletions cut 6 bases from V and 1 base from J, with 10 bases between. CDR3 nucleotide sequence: TGTGCCATCAGGACAGCGACTTCCTACGAGCAGTACTTC. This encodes CAIRTATSYEQYF.

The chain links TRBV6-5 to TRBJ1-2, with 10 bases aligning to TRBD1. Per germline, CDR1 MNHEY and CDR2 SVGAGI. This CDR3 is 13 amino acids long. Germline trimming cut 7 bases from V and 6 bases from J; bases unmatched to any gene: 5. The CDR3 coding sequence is TGTGCCAGCACAGAGACAGGGGGCGATGGCTACACCTTC. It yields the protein CASTETGGDGYTF.

The CDR3 coding sequence is TGTGCCAGCAGCTTGGGGGGACTAACGTATCAAGAGACCCAGTACTTC. Protein sequence: CASSLGGLTYQETQYF. The chain employs TRBV5-6 and TRBJ2-5; 7 nucleotides line up with TRBD2. V dropped 0 bases and J dropped 2; count of bases not matched to a gene: 7. Germline loops: CDR1 SGHDT, CDR2 YYEEEE. The CDR3 has 16 amino acids.

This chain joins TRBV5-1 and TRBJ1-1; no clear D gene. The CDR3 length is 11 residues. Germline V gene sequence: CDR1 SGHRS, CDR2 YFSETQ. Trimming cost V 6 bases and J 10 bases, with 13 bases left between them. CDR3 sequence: CASTIGVRAFF. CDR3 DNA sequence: TGCGCCAGCACGATAGGAGTACGAGCTTTCTTT.

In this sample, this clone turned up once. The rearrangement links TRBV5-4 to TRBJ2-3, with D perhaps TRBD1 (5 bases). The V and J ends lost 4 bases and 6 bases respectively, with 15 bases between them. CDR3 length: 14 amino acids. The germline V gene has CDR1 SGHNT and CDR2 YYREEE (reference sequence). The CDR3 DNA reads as TGTGCCAGCAGCCCACGACAGCCCGGGGATACGCAGTATTTT. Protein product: CASSPRQPGDTQYF. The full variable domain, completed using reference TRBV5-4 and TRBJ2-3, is ETGVTQSPTHLIKTRGQQVTLRCSSQSGHNTVSWYQQALGQGPQFIFQYYREEENGRGNFPPRFSGLQFPNYSSELNVNALELDDSALYLCASSPRQPGDTQYFGPGTRLTVL.

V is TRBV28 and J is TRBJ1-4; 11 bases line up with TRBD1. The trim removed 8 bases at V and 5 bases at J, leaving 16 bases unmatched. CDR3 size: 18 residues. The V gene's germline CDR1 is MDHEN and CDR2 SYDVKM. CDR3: CASSLWAHRDRGNEKLFF. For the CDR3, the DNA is TGTGCCAGCTCCTTGTGGGCCCACCGGGACAGGGGGAATGAAAAACTGTTTTTT. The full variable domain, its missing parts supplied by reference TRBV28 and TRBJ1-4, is DVKVTQSSRYLVKRTGEKVFLECVQDMDHENMFWYRQDPGLGLRLIYFSYDVKMKEKGDIPEGYSVSREKKERFSLILESASTNQTSMYLCASSLWAHRDRGNEKLFFGSGTQLSVL.

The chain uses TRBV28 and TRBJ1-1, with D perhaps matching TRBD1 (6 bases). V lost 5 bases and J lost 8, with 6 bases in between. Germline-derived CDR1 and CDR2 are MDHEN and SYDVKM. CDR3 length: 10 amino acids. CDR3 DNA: TGTGCCAGCAGTACAGGGGAAGCTTTCTTT. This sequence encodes CASSTGEAFF.

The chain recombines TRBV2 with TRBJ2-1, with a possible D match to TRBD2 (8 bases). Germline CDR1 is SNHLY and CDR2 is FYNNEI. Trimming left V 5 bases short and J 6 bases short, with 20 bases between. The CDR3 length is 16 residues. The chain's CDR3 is CASSLTGRGALNEQFF. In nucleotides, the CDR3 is TGTGCCAGCAGTCTGACAGGGCGGGGGGCCCTCAATGAGCAGTTCTTC.

The CDR3 is CSVTQGAGETQYF. The CDR3 DNA follows: TGCAGCGTAACACAGGGGGCGGGGGAGACCCAGTACTTC. V gene TRBV29-1 combines with J gene TRBJ2-5; 9 bases line up with TRBD1. This CDR3 spans 13 amino acids. Trimming at V came to 6 bases and at J to 5 bases, leaving 7 bases not matched to a gene. From germline, CDR1 is SQVTM and CDR2 ANQGSEA.

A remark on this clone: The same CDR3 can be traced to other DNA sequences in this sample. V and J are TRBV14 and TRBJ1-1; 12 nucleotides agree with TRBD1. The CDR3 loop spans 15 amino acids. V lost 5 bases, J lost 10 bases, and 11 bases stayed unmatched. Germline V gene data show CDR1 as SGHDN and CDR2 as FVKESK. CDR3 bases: TGTGCCAGCAGCTCCCGGGGACAGGGGGCTTCGCGAGCTTTCTTT. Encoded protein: CASSSRGQGASRAFF.

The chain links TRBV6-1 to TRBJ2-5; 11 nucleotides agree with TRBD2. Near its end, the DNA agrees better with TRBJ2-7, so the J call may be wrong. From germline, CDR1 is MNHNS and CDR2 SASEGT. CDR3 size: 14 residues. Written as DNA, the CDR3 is TGTGCCAGCAGTGTCGGGACTAGCGGCTACGAGCAGTACTTC. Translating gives CASSVGTSGYEQYF.

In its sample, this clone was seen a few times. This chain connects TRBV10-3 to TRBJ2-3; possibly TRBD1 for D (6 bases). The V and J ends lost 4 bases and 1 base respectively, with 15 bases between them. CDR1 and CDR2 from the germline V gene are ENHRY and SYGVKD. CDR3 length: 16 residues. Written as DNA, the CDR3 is TGTGCCATCAGTGGGACAGACGGGCCCGGCACAGATACGCAGTATTTT. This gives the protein CAISGTDGPGTDTQYF.

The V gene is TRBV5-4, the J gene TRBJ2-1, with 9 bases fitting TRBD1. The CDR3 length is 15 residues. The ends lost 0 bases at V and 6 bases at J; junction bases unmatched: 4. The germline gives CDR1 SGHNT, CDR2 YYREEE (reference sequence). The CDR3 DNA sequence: TGTGCCAGCAGCTTGGAGGGGACAGGGATCAATGAGCAGTTCTTC. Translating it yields CASSLEGTGINEQFF.

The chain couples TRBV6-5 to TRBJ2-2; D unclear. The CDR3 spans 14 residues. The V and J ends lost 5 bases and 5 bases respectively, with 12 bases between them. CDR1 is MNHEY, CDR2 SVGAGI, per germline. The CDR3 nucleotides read TGTGCCAGCAGTCTAATGGTACTTACCGGGGAGCTGTTTTTT. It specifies CASSLMVLTGELFF.

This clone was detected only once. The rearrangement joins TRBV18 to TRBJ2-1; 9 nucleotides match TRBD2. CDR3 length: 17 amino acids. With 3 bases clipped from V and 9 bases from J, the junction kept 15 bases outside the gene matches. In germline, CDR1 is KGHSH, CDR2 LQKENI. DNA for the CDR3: TGTGCCAGCTCACCCGGAACTCGCGGGGGGGCCATTTCTGAGCAGTTCTTC. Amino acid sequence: CASSPGTRGGAISEQFF.

The CDR3 here is CASSEGQPNQPQHF. For the CDR3, the DNA is TGTGCCAGCAGTGAGGGACAGCCCAATCAGCCCCAGCATTTT. The rearrangement joins TRBV2 to TRBJ1-5; TRBD1 aligns across 7 bases. The CDR3 is 14 residues long. Germline trimming cut 3 bases from V and 3 bases from J; bases unmatched to any gene: 2. Germline assignment: CDR1 SNHLY and CDR2 FYNNEI.

CDR3 sequence reads: CASSPPRGLNTEAFF. The CDR3 bases are TGTGCCAGCTCACCTCCCAGGGGGTTGAACACTGAAGCTTTCTTT. The V call is TRBV18, the J call TRBJ1-1; 7 bases are shared with TRBD1. J was trimmed by 0 bases and V by 3 bases; bases with no gene match: 4. CDR1 KGHSH and CDR2 LQKENI come from the germline V gene. CDR3 size: 15 residues. The full variable domain, rest sourced from reference TRBV18 and TRBJ1-1, is NAGVMQNPRHLVRRRGQEARLRCSPMKGHSHVYWYRQLPEEGLKFMVYLQKENIIDESGMPKERFSAEFPKEGPSILRIQQVVRGDSAAYFCASSPPRGLNTEAFFGQGTRLTVV.

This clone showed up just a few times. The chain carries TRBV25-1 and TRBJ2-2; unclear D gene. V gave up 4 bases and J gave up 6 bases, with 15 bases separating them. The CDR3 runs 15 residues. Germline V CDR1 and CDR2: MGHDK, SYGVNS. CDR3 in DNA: TGTGCCAGCAGTGGCTCAATACAGCTGGCCGGGGAGCTGTTTTTT. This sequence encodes CASSGSIQLAGELFF. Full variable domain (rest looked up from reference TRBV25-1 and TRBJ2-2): EADIYQTPRYLVIGTGKKITLECSQTMGHDKMYWYQQDPGMELHLIHYSYGVNSTEKGDLSSESTVSRIRTEHFPLTLESARPSHTSQYLCASSGSIQLAGELFFGEGSRLTVL.

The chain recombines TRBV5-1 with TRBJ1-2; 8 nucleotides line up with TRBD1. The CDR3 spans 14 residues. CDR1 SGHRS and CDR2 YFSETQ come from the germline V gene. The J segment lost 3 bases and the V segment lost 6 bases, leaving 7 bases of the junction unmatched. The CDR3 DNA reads TGCGCCAGCAACCCGGACAGGGCGGACTATGGCTACACCTTC. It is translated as CASNPDRADYGYTF. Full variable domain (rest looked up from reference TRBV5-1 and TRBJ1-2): KAGVTQTPRYLIKTRGQQVTLSCSPISGHRSVSWYQQTPGQGLQFLFEYFSETQRNKGNFPGRFSGRQFSNSRSEMNVSTLELGDSALYLCASNPDRADYGYTFGSGTRLTVV.

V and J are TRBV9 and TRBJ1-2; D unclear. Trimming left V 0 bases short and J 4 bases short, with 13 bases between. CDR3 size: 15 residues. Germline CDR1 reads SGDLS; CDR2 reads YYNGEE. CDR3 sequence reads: CASSVDAGVIYGYTF. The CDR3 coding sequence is TGTGCCAGCAGCGTAGACGCAGGTGTAATCTATGGCTACACCTTC.